This TCR beta chain is from a study of blood T cells in healthy people across ages. Across the whole study: About one barcoded beta molecule per two T cells came from capture by template switching.

The CDR3 contains 13 residues. The V gene's germline CDR1 is DFQATT and CDR2 SNEGSKA (reference sequence). V lost 6 bases, J lost 0 bases, and 9 bases lay in between. A second PCR, run for roughly 7 to 12 cycles, used a sample-barcoded 5' primer plus a J-beta primer mix. TCRdb reanalysed the 5' RACE reads using MiXCR and keeps one entry per CDR3 protein. The sample lists approximately 1.5 million distinct CDR3 sequences, roughly two fifths occurring once. Sample: blood. The chain uses TRBV20-1 and TRBJ1-5; D might be TRBD1 (6 bases). The TCR originated in a young woman in good health. The CDR3 protein is CSAYRDSNQPQHF. The DNA of the CDR3 is TGCAGTGCGTACAGGGATAGCAATCAGCCCCAGCATTTT.